This T cell receptor (beta chain) was recorded in a study of control samples from healthy donors and cancer patients (dated by TCRdb to about 2020). The CDR3 measures 16 amino acids from cysteine to phenylalanine. This entry keeps only the CDR3 DNA: 48 bases, framed from base 1. V is pared back by 6 bases and J by 1 base, with 18 bases lying between the germline termini. For CDR1 and CDR2, the germline V gene (reference sequence) lists LNHDA and SQIVND. Libraries were built with the immunoSEQ multiplex PCR assay. TCRdb re-hosts the immuneACCESS table, in-frame sequences only. Its copies lack some clones; in the studies checked, an unresolved V gene accounts for under half of them, and the cause for the rest is not known. The sample data list about 140,000 clones, and roughly 88% of these were observed just once. In total, the top ten clones hold around 1.6% of the sample. For this clone: Its antigen remains unidentified. Base qualities are not provided; no much larger clone lies one nucleotide away.

The chain employs TRBV19 and TRBJ1-1, with the D gene not clear enough to name. The source material was blood. The receptor was isolated from a man younger than 30 in good health. In nucleotide form, the sequence is TGTGCCAGTAGCCTAGTCCCCGGACGTTCGAACACTGAAGCTTTCTTT. This sequence encodes CASSLVPGRSNTEAFF.